The 26 T cell receptor beta chains listed next were all sequenced from one sample in a study of spatial heterogeneity in lung cancer. Sample time point: sample taken at primary tumor resection. TCRdb analysed the 5' RACE reads with MiXCR anew, one entry per CDR3 protein. This sample has 39,000 or so distinct CDR3 sequences, with roughly 7.4% found just once. The sequenced sample was PBMCs, obtained at surgery. These receptor sequences come from a male donor with early-stage non-small cell lung cancer.

In this sample, this clonotype turned up many times. This chain uses TRBV30 with TRBJ1-2; D is undetermined. This CDR3 spans 13 amino acids. V was trimmed by 6 bases and J by 4 bases, leaving 15 bases between them. From germline, CDR1 is GTSNPN and CDR2 SVGIG (reference sequence). The CDR3 nucleotides are TGTGCCTGTGCTCAGGCAGCACTCTATGGCTACACCTTC. This codes for CACAQAALYGYTF.

The chain combines TRBV5-6 with TRBJ2-1; TRBD1 aligns across 8 bases. The CDR3 spans 15 residues. The germline gives CDR1 SGHDT, CDR2 YYEEEE. With 4 bases clipped from V and 2 bases from J, the junction kept 5 bases outside the gene matches. CDR3: CASSRTGNPYNEQFF. CDR3 coding DNA: TGTGCCAGCAGCCGGACAGGGAATCCCTACAATGAGCAGTTCTTC.

This clonotype showed up many times. The chain is built from TRBV12-3 or TRBV12-4 and TRBJ1-2; D is unclear. This CDR3 spans 14 amino acids. V shed 6 bases and J shed 0 bases, with 11 bases lying between them. The CDR3 DNA reads TGTGCCAGCAGCCTTAGCGGGGCTAACTATGGCTACACCTTC. Translated: CASSLSGANYGYTF.

There are many counts of this clonotype. J is TRBJ2-3 and V is TRBV6-2 or TRBV6-3; 11 bases match TRBD2. CDR3 length equals 16 residues. CDR1 and CDR2 from the germline V gene are MNHEY and SVGEGT. V was pared by 4 bases and J by 5 bases, with 8 bases of the junction left unmatched. The CDR3 loop reads CASSLGSGRARDTQYF. As DNA, the CDR3 is TGTGCCAGCAGTTTAGGTAGCGGGAGGGCCAGAGATACGCAGTATTTT.

The chain links TRBV7-8 to TRBJ2-3; D remains ambiguous. The germline V gene has CDR1 SGHVS and CDR2 FQNEAQ. V gave up 1 base and J gave up 4 bases, with 21 bases separating them. This CDR3 region has 18 residues. CDR3 amino acids: CASSLEAAGSVRADTQYF. DNA of the CDR3: TGTGCCAGCAGCTTAGAGGCGGCTGGGTCGGTCCGGGCAGATACGCAGTATTTT.

In this sample, this clonotype turned up many times. The chain links TRBV25-1 to TRBJ1-1, with D possibly matching TRBD1 (5 bases). CDR3 size: 15 residues. V lost 2 bases and J lost 6, with 16 bases in between. Germline V lookup: CDR1 MGHDK, CDR2 SYGVNS. For the CDR3, the DNA is TGTGCCAGCAGTGAACACGAAGCAGGGAATTCTGAAGCTTTCTTT. Protein product: CASSEHEAGNSEAFF.

This clonotype was recorded at least ten times. The rearrangement uses TRBV19 and TRBJ2-5; possible D gene TRBD1, 5 bases. The CDR3 covers 14 residues. The ends were cut back, 6 bases at V and 1 base at J, with 12 bases in the middle. The V gene's germline CDR1 is LNHDA and CDR2 SQIVND (reference sequence). The CDR3 nucleotides are TGTGCCAGTAGCCACTCAGGGCCCCAAGAGACCCAGTACTTC. It translates to CASSHSGPQETQYF.

The rearrangement links TRBV10-3 to TRBJ2-7; 8 positions agree with TRBD2. The CDR3 runs 13 residues. Germline assignment: CDR1 ENHRY and CDR2 SYGVKD. Trimming at V came to 8 bases and at J to 5 bases, leaving 8 bases not matched to a gene. The CDR3 here is CAISERGNDEQYF. CDR3 nucleotides: TGTGCCATCTCTGAGCGGGGGAATGACGAGCAGTACTTC.

This clonotype came up many times. This chain links TRBV29-1 with TRBJ2-2, with D unclear. V shed 0 bases and J shed 7 bases, with 9 bases lying between them. CDR1 SQVTM and CDR2 ANQGSEA come from the germline V gene. The CDR3 contains 13 residues. CDR3 DNA sequence: TGCAGCGTTGAAGATCGGAACCTCGGGGAGCTGTTTTTT. As protein: CSVEDRNLGELFF.

This clonotype was recorded at least ten times. The chain combines TRBV5-1 with TRBJ2-1; 9 bases map to TRBD2. The CDR3 length is 15 residues. Per germline, CDR1 SGHRS and CDR2 YFSETQ. After removal of 1 base from V and 5 bases from J, the junction contained 4 bases not matched to a gene. CDR3 sequence: CASSLRREGDNEQFF. CDR3 sequence (DNA): TGCGCCAGCAGCTTGCGGCGGGAGGGCGACAATGAGCAGTTCTTC. Full variable domain (remainder filled in from reference TRBV5-1 and TRBJ2-1): KAGVTQTPRYLIKTRGQQVTLSCSPISGHRSVSWYQQTPGQGLQFLFEYFSETQRNKGNFPGRFSGRQFSNSRSEMNVSTLELGDSALYLCASSLRREGDNEQFFGPGTRLTVL.

To note about this clonotype: This sequence may be a read error, since a much larger clone differs from it by one base. This chain connects TRBV20-1 to TRBJ2-1; TRBD1 might be the D (6 bases). Germline assignment: CDR1 DFQATT and CDR2 SNEGSKA (reference sequence). V dropped 6 bases and J dropped 8 bases, with 20 bases sitting between them. The CDR3 is made up of 14 amino acids. In nucleotides, the CDR3 is TGCAGTGCGGTTAGCGTGGGGGCCGCGGATGAGCAGTTCTTC. As protein: CSAVSVGAADEQFF.

The table lists this clonotype with a few counts. This chain joins TRBV3-1 and TRBJ2-2, with D uncertain. This CDR3 has 12 amino acids. V lost 1 base to trimming and J lost 13 bases, with 10 bases between them. Looked up from germline, CDR1 is LGHDT and CDR2 is YNNKEL (reference sequence). The CDR3: CASSQVGWRLFF. In DNA, the CDR3 is TGTGCCAGCAGCCAAGTCGGATGGAGGCTGTTTTTT.

The sample holds many counts of this clonotype. V and J are TRBV20-1 and TRBJ2-3; 10 nucleotides agree with TRBD2. The germline gives CDR1 DFQATT, CDR2 SNEGSKA (reference sequence). The V segment lost 5 bases and the J segment 4 bases; nucleotides outside the gene matches: 6. The CDR3 consists of 14 residues. CDR3 sequence: CSARTSGKSDTQYF. The CDR3 nucleotides are TGCAGTGCTCGCACTAGCGGGAAGTCAGATACGCAGTATTTT.

This clonotype was observed many times. The chain carries TRBV7-3 and TRBJ2-3; D may be TRBD1 (6 bases). The germline V gene encodes CDR1 SGHTA and CDR2 FQGTGA. The CDR3 spans 14 residues. The V gene lost 3 bases and the J gene lost 6 bases, with 13 bases spanning the gap. CDR3 region: CASSFGTMDDTQYF. DNA of the CDR3: TGTGCCAGCAGCTTTGGGACAATGGACGATACGCAGTATTTT.

The chain employs TRBV19 and TRBJ1-4, with a weak D call TRBD1 (5 bases). The germline gives CDR1 LNHDA, CDR2 SQIVND (reference sequence). The V end was cut by 6 bases, the J end by 6 bases, with 11 bases between. CDR3 length equals 13 residues. DNA for the CDR3: TGTGCCAGTAGGCCAGGGTACGATGAAAAACTGTTTTTT. Protein: CASRPGYDEKLFF.

The J gene is TRBJ2-3, the V gene TRBV6-2 or TRBV6-3; 7 bases match TRBD2. The CDR3 totals 16 residues. The V and J ends lost 3 bases and 2 bases, in that order; junction bases with no gene match: 8. In germline, CDR1 is MNHEY, CDR2 SVGEGT. This chain's CDR3 is CASSYKASGHTDTQYF. The CDR3 DNA reads TGTGCCAGCAGTTATAAAGCTAGCGGACACACAGATACGCAGTATTTT.

This clonotype was detected many times. V is TRBV7-2 and J is TRBJ2-1; a possible D gene is TRBD1 (7 bases). The germline CDR1 and CDR2 sequences are SGHTA and FQGNSA. Trimming left V 1 base short and J 4 bases short, with 14 bases between. The CDR3 covers 16 residues. The CDR3 protein is CASSLGTTGRYNEQFF. CDR3 nucleotides: TGTGCCAGCAGCTTAGGCACGACAGGGAGGTACAATGAGCAGTTCTTC.

For the CDR3, the DNA is TGCAGTGCTATAGGACAACTCTCCTCCTACAATGAGCAGTTCTTC. This gives the protein CSAIGQLSSYNEQFF. The chain uses TRBV20-1 and TRBJ2-1, with D tentatively TRBD1 (5 bases). Germline V gives CDR1 DFQATT, CDR2 SNEGSKA (reference sequence). CDR3 length equals 15 residues. Deletions cut 4 bases from V and 0 bases from J, with 13 bases between.

This clonotype was counted ten times or more. The chain recombines TRBV5-1 with TRBJ1-1; D uncertain. The V gene's germline CDR1 is SGHRS and CDR2 YFSETQ. Trimming took off 4 bases at V and 0 bases at J, with 10 bases between the two ends. CDR3 length: 14 amino acids. The CDR3 is CASSPLGVNTEAFF. CDR3 nucleotides: TGCGCCAGCAGCCCCCTCGGGGTGAACACTGAAGCTTTCTTT.

This clonotype was observed many times. This sequence joins TRBV5-5 and TRBJ2-1; 11 bases map to TRBD2. Germline V gene lookup returns CDR1 SGHKS and CDR2 YYEKEE (reference sequence). V was pared by 4 bases and J by 3 bases, with 6 bases of the junction left unmatched. This CDR3 is 16 amino acids long. CDR3 sequence: CASSHGTSGYYNEQFF. CDR3 DNA: TGTGCCAGCAGCCACGGGACTAGCGGTTACTACAATGAGCAGTTCTTC.

In its sample, this clonotype was seen many times. The V call is TRBV29-1, the J call TRBJ2-6, with 12 bases matching TRBD1. The V and J ends lost 6 bases and 2 bases, in that order; junction bases with no gene match: 2. Germline CDR1 SQVTM, CDR2 ANQGSEA. The CDR3 is made up of 15 amino acids. The CDR3 DNA reads as TGCAGCGTGGGACAGGGGGCCACTGGGGCCAACGTCCTGACTTTC. Its translation: CSVGQGATGANVLTF.

This clonotype was seen repeatedly, ten times or more. The V call is TRBV12-3 or TRBV12-4, the J call TRBJ2-7, with D unresolved. The CDR3 has 14 amino acids. Trimming took off 8 bases at V and 5 bases at J, with 19 bases between the two ends. The CDR3: CASSPGGSLDEQYF. As DNA, the CDR3 is TGTGCCAGCTCCCCCGGTGGCAGCCTAGACGAGCAGTACTTC.

Ten or more counts support this clonotype. V gene TRBV25-1 combines with J gene TRBJ1-2; tentatively, D is TRBD1 (5 bases). In germline, CDR1 is MGHDK, CDR2 SYGVNS. V dropped 3 bases and J dropped 1 base, with 18 bases sitting between them. This CDR3 has 17 amino acids. As DNA, the CDR3 is TGTGCCAGCAGTGACCCGAGAACAGGTTCCTTTAACTATGGCTACACCTTC. Protein sequence: CASSDPRTGSFNYGYTF.

Only a few counts were recorded for this clonotype. This chain uses TRBV20-1 with TRBJ1-3, with D possibly matching TRBD1 (5 bases). The germline V gene encodes CDR1 DFQATT and CDR2 SNEGSKA (reference sequence). The ends were cut back, 0 bases at V and 6 bases at J, with 15 bases in the middle. The CDR3 extends over 15 amino acids. The CDR3 protein is CSARDLGDLENTIYF. CDR3 sequence (DNA): TGCAGTGCTAGAGATTTGGGGGATTTGGAAAACACCATATATTTT.

This clonotype was observed many times. The CDR3 nucleotides are TGTGCCAGCAGCGCGGACAGGCCCTCTGGAAACACCATATATTTT. Translation gives CASSADRPSGNTIYF. V and J are TRBV2 and TRBJ1-3, with 7 positions matching TRBD1. The junction had 5 bases not matched to a gene; V was cut back by 6 bases and J by 0 bases. The CDR3 covers 15 residues. The germline gives CDR1 SNHLY, CDR2 FYNNEI.

This sequence joins TRBV7-3 and TRBJ1-1; D gene uncertain. The CDR3 extends over 14 amino acids. V lost 5 bases and J 4 bases, leaving 14 bases between the germline ends. Germline V gene sequence: CDR1 SGHTA, CDR2 FQGTGA. DNA for the CDR3: TGTGCCAGCAGCCCAACATTCAGTCGCACTGAAGCTTTCTTT. It translates to CASSPTFSRTEAFF.